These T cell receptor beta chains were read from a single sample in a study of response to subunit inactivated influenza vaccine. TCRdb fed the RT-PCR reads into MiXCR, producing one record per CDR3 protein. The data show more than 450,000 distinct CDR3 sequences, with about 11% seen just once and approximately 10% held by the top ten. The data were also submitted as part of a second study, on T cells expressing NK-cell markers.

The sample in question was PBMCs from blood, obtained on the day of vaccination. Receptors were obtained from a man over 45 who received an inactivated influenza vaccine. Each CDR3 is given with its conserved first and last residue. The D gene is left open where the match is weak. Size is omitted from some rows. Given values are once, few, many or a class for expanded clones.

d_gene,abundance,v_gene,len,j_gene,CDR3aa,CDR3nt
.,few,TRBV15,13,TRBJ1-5,CATSSNSNQPQHF,TGTGCCACCAGCAGTAATAGCAATCAGCCCCAGCATTTT
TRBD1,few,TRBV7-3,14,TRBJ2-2,CASSSQGVTGELFF,TGTGCCAGCAGCTCACAGGGGGTCACCGGGGAGCTGTTTTTT
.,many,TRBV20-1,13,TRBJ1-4,CSARVESPEKLFF,TGCAGTGCTAGAGTCGAGAGTCCCGAAAAACTGTTTTTT
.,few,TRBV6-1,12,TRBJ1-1,CASSERTVRAFF,TGTGCCAGCAGTGAAAGGACGGTCAGGGCTTTCTTT
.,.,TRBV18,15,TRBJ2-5,CASSPGGRVEETQYF,TGTGCCAGCTCACCAGGGGGGCGCGTGGAAGAGACCCAGTACTTC
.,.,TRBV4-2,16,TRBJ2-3,CASSQTSFTSTDTQYF,TGTGCCAGCAGCCAAACTTCGTTTACTAGCACAGATACGCAGTATTTT
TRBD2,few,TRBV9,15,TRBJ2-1,CASSSGLAGGGEQFF,TGTGCCAGCAGCTCTGGACTAGCGGGAGGAGGAGAGCAGTTCTTC
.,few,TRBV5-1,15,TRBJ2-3,CASSFSGQSPDTQYF,TGCGCCAGCAGCTTCTCTGGACAGAGCCCAGATACGCAGTATTTT
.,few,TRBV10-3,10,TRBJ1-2,CAIGSDGYTF,TGTGCCATAGGGTCCGATGGCTACACCTTC
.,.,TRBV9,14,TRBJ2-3,CASSEGTSHRLLYF,TGTGCCAGCAGCGAAGGGACCTCCCATAGGTTATTGTATTTT
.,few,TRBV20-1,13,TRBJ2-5,CSARDNLPETQYF,TGCAGTGCTAGAGATAACCTGCCAGAGACCCAGTACTTC
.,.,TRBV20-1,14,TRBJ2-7,CSATPYGISYEQYF,TGCAGTGCTACCCCCTATGGAATTTCCTACGAGCAGTACTTC
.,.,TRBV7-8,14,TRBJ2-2,CASSLVHRSGELFF,TGTGCCAGCAGCTTAGTCCATCGGTCCGGGGAGCTGTTTTTT
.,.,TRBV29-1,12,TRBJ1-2,CSVVKGDYGYTF,TGCAGCGTTGTAAAGGGGGACTATGGCTACACCTTC
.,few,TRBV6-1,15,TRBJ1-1,CASSEQGLMNTEAFF,TGTGCCAGCAGTGAACAGGGGCTAATGAACACTGAAGCTTTCTTT
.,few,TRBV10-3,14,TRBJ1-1,CAISAEGGNTEAFF,TGTGCCATCAGTGCGGAGGGTGGGAACACTGAAGCTTTCTTT
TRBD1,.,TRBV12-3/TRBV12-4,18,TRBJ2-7,CASSTKSGLRGQGYEQYF,TGTGCCAGCAGTACGAAGTCCGGTCTTAGGGGACAGGGCTACGAGCAGTACTTC
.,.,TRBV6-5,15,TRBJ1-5,CASSYSHGGNQPQHF,TGTGCCAGCAGTTACTCCCATGGGGGCAATCAGCCCCAGCATTTT
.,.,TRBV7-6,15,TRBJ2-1,CASSSGLLAANEQFF,TGTGCCAGCAGCTCTGGGTTGCTAGCAGCCAATGAGCAGTTCTTC
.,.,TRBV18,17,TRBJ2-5,CASSPFYAGFEEETQYF,TGTGCCAGCTCACCATTCTACGCGGGGTTCGAGGAAGAGACCCAGTACTTC
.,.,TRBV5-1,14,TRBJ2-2,CASSLTGITGELFF,TGCGCCAGCAGCTTGACAGGTATCACCGGGGAGCTGTTTTTT
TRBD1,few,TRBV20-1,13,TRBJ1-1,CSARDRGQTEAFF,TGCAGTGCTAGAGACAGGGGGCAGACTGAAGCTTTCTTT
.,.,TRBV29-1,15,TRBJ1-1,CSVDGQGGVITEAFF,TGCAGCGTTGACGGGCAGGGCGGCGTAATCACTGAAGCTTTCTTT
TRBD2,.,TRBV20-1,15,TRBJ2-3,CSVTSKRGGSDTQYF,TGCAGTGTCACTTCGAAGCGGGGGGGCTCGGATACGCAGTATTTT
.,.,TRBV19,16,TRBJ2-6,CASSRGKLSGANVLTF,TGTGCCAGTAGCAGGGGAAAGCTCTCTGGGGCCAACGTCCTGACTTTC
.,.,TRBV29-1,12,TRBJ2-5,CSAIISGETQYF,TGCAGCGCCATAATCTCTGGGGAGACCCAGTACTTC
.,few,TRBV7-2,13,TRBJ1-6,CASSLWRDAPLHF,TGTGCCAGCAGCTTATGGCGAGACGCACCCCTCCACTTT
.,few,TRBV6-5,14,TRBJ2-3,CASSYASGTDTQYF,TGTGCCAGCAGTTACGCTAGCGGCACAGATACGCAGTATTTT
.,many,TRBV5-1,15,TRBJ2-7,CASSLGHTGSYEQYF,TGCGCCAGCAGCTTGGGACACACAGGGAGTTACGAGCAGTACTTC
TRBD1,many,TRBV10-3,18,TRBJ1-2,CAISEVLFAGQKDYGYTF,TGTGCCATCAGTGAGGTCCTGTTTGCGGGACAGAAAGATTATGGCTACACCTTC
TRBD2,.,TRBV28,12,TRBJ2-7,CASRKPAGEQYF,TGTGCCAGCAGGAAGCCAGCGGGAGAGCAGTACTTC
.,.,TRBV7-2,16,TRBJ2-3,CASSLAVSAGTDTQYF,TGTGCCAGCAGCTTAGCGGTTAGCGCGGGAACAGATACGCAGTATTTT
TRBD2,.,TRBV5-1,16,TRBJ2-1,CASSLEVAGGLNEQFF,TGCGCCAGCAGCTTGGAAGTTGCGGGAGGACTCAATGAGCAGTTCTTC
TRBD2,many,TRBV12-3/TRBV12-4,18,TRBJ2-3,CASSKRLAGGPGTDTQYF,TGTGCCAGCAGCAAGCGACTAGCGGGGGGGCCGGGCACAGATACGCAGTATTTT
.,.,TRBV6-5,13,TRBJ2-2,CASSLSNRGELFF,TGTGCCAGCAGTTTGTCTAACCGAGGGGAGCTGTTTTTT
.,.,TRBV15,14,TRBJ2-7,CATSRSGDSYEQYF,TGTGCCACCAGCAGATCAGGTGACTCCTACGAGCAGTACTTC
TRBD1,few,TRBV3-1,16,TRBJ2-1,CASSQVGTGGFDEQFF,TGTGCCAGCAGCCAAGTCGGGACAGGGGGCTTTGATGAGCAGTTCTTC
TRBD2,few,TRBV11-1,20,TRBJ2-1,CASSLALLPAASGNYNEQFF,TGTGCCAGCAGCTTAGCCCTCCTCCCTGCGGCTAGCGGAAACTACAATGAGCAGTTCTTC
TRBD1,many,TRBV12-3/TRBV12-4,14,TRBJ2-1,CASSLGTGSNEQFF,TGTGCCAGCAGTCTAGGGACAGGGAGCAATGAGCAGTTCTTC